This T cell receptor beta chain was sequenced in a study of blood T cell repertoires in COVID-19. Per germline, CDR1 SGHRS and CDR2 YFSETQ. CDR3 size: 15 residues. With 5 bases clipped from V and 3 bases from J, the junction kept 7 bases outside the gene matches. Sequencing used immunoSEQ multiplex PCR; TCRdb keeps in-frame clones, though not all of them. The sample holds roughly 26,000 clones, about 92% seen once. This chain connects TRBV5-1 to TRBJ2-5; 10 bases agree with TRBD2. Sequencing input: peripheral blood. This clonotype originated in a human donor in a cohort sampled during active COVID-19. Here the CDR3 DNA reads TGCGCCAGCAGTCCGCCCCTAGCGGGAGAAGAGACCCAGTACTTC. As protein: CASSPPLAGEETQYF.